These T cell receptor beta chains were read from a single sample in a study of identical twins. Via MiXCR, TCRdb re-called the 5' RACE reads, giving one row per CDR3 protein. The sample has under 800,000 distinct CDR3 sequences, approximately 21% seen once. These same data were also listed under a study on T cells expressing NK-cell markers.

Input material: PBMCs. The origin of the receptors is a woman aged 18-29 years in good health. Both conserved end residues are part of each CDR3. The order of the fields is CDR3 DNA, CDR3 protein, D gene, clone size, V gene, J gene. A D gene is named only where the DNA matches it firmly. Clone sizes are given selectively: once, few, many, or a class where the clone is expanded.

cdr3_nt: TGCAGCGTGATTCGGGGGGCCTGGTACAATGAGCAGTTCTTC
cdr3_aa: CSVIRGAWYNEQFF
d_call: .
clone_size: .
v_call: TRBV29-1
j_call: TRBJ2-1

cdr3_nt: TGTGCCATCAGGTATCTCGTCTCCTACGAGCAGTACTTC
cdr3_aa: CAIRYLVSYEQYF
d_call: .
clone_size: few
v_call: TRBV10-3
j_call: TRBJ2-7

cdr3_nt: TGTGCCAGCAGCCCGAGAAGGAGACCCCACTACGAGCAGTACTTC
cdr3_aa: CASSPRRRPHYEQYF
d_call: .
clone_size: few
v_call: TRBV7-2
j_call: TRBJ2-7

cdr3_nt: TGTGCCAGCAAGGAGATGACTAGCGCCTCGGTAAAGCAGTACTTC
cdr3_aa: CASKEMTSASVKQYF
d_call: TRBD2
clone_size: many
v_call: TRBV6-1
j_call: TRBJ2-7

cdr3_nt: TGTGCCAGCAGCGTAGACGGCGGGGGGAGCACAGATACGCAGTATTTT
cdr3_aa: CASSVDGGGSTDTQYF
d_call: TRBD2
clone_size: few
v_call: TRBV9
j_call: TRBJ2-3

cdr3_nt: TGCGCCAGCAAATCGTGGGGGCGAAATGAGCAGTTCTTC
cdr3_aa: CASKSWGRNEQFF
d_call: .
clone_size: .
v_call: TRBV5-1
j_call: TRBJ2-1

cdr3_nt: TGTGCCAGCTCGGGAGCGGGGGATGGAAAGACCCAGTACTTC
cdr3_aa: CASSGAGDGKTQYF
d_call: TRBD2
clone_size: .
v_call: TRBV7-2
j_call: TRBJ2-5

cdr3_nt: TGCAGTGCTAGAGACACTCGAACGAGCTCCTACAATGAGCAGTTCTTC
cdr3_aa: CSARDTRTSSYNEQFF
d_call: .
clone_size: few
v_call: TRBV20-1
j_call: TRBJ2-1

cdr3_nt: TGTGCCAGCAGTCGACAGGATATTCCCTACGAGCAGTACTTC
cdr3_aa: CASSRQDIPYEQYF
d_call: .
clone_size: .
v_call: TRBV3-1
j_call: TRBJ2-7

cdr3_nt: TGTGCCATCAGCGAACAGGGGGCAGAGACCCAGTACTTC
cdr3_aa: CAISEQGAETQYF
d_call: TRBD1
clone_size: many
v_call: TRBV10-3
j_call: TRBJ2-5

cdr3_nt: TGTGCCATCAGTGATTGGACTAGCGGGAGATCCACAGATACGCAGTATTTT
cdr3_aa: CAISDWTSGRSTDTQYF
d_call: TRBD2
clone_size: few
v_call: TRBV10-3
j_call: TRBJ2-3

cdr3_nt: TGCGCCAGCAGCTTGGATGGCGGGACGGTTTCCTACGAGCAGTACTTC
cdr3_aa: CASSLDGGTVSYEQYF
d_call: .
clone_size: few
v_call: TRBV5-1
j_call: TRBJ2-7

cdr3_nt: TGTGCCAGCAGCCAGGACAGGGGGTGGAGAAATGAGCAGTTCTTC
cdr3_aa: CASSQDRGWRNEQFF
d_call: TRBD1
clone_size: .
v_call: TRBV9
j_call: TRBJ2-1

cdr3_nt: TGTGCCAGCCAAAAAAACCGGGCCCCCTACGAGCAGTACTTC
cdr3_aa: CASQKNRAPYEQYF
d_call: .
clone_size: few
v_call: TRBV25-1
j_call: TRBJ2-7

cdr3_nt: TGCAGTCAATGGGGGGGTGGGACAGATACGCAGTATTTT
cdr3_aa: CSQWGGGTDTQYF
d_call: TRBD2
clone_size: .
v_call: TRBV20-1
j_call: TRBJ2-3

cdr3_nt: TGTGCCATCAGTGAGTCGACAGGGCTAGCGGGTGCTACGCAGTATTTT
cdr3_aa: CAISESTGLAGATQYF
d_call: .
clone_size: .
v_call: TRBV10-3
j_call: TRBJ2-3

cdr3_nt: TGTGCCAGCTCCTCGGCTAATGAGCAGTTCTTC
cdr3_aa: CASSSANEQFF
d_call: .
clone_size: many
v_call: TRBV6-5
j_call: TRBJ2-1

cdr3_nt: TGCAGTGCTGGGCACGTTCACAATGAGCAGTTCTTC
cdr3_aa: CSAGHVHNEQFF
d_call: .
clone_size: .
v_call: TRBV20-1
j_call: TRBJ2-1

cdr3_nt: TGCGCCAGCAGCTTGGTTATGGTAGCGGGCCCAAACAATGAGCAGTTCTTC
cdr3_aa: CASSLVMVAGPNNEQFF
d_call: TRBD2
clone_size: few
v_call: TRBV5-1
j_call: TRBJ2-1

cdr3_nt: TGTGCCACCAGCAGGAGGGGGGGATACACTGAAGCTTTCTTT
cdr3_aa: CATSRRGGYTEAFF
d_call: .
clone_size: few
v_call: TRBV15
j_call: TRBJ1-1

cdr3_nt: TGTGCCAGCAGTTTCGCAGAGTTTAACACTGAAGCTTTCTTT
cdr3_aa: CASSFAEFNTEAFF
d_call: .
clone_size: .
v_call: TRBV6-5
j_call: TRBJ1-1

cdr3_nt: TGCAGTGCTAGAGAGACTACCTACAATGAGCAGTTCTTC
cdr3_aa: CSARETTYNEQFF
d_call: .
clone_size: .
v_call: TRBV20-1
j_call: TRBJ2-1

cdr3_nt: TGTGCCAGCAGCCAAGCGTACGGTGCTGAAGCTTTCTTT
cdr3_aa: CASSQAYGAEAFF
d_call: .
clone_size: many
v_call: TRBV3-1
j_call: TRBJ1-1

cdr3_nt: TGTGCCAGCAGCGTATATGCTGACACCGGGGAGCTGTTTTTT
cdr3_aa: CASSVYADTGELFF
d_call: .
clone_size: many
v_call: TRBV9
j_call: TRBJ2-2

cdr3_nt: TGTGCCAGCGGTCGGAGTGAGCAGTTCTTC
cdr3_aa: CASGRSEQFF
d_call: .
clone_size: once
v_call: TRBV6-2/TRBV6-3
j_call: TRBJ2-1

cdr3_nt: TGTGCCAGCAGCCCCCGGGGGACACAGCCCCAGCATTTT
cdr3_aa: CASSPRGTQPQHF
d_call: .
clone_size: many
v_call: TRBV7-2
j_call: TRBJ1-5

cdr3_nt: TGCAGTGCTAGAGGGCCCAGGGGAAATGAGCAGTTCTTC
cdr3_aa: CSARGPRGNEQFF
d_call: .
clone_size: few
v_call: TRBV20-1
j_call: TRBJ2-1

cdr3_nt: TGTGCCAGCAGCCTCCTTGGACCGGCGGAGACCCAGTACTTC
cdr3_aa: CASSLLGPAETQYF
d_call: .
clone_size: .
v_call: TRBV3-1
j_call: TRBJ2-5

cdr3_nt: TGCAGTGCTACCCCGGGCGGGGTCACAGATACGCAGTATTTT
cdr3_aa: CSATPGGVTDTQYF
d_call: .
clone_size: .
v_call: TRBV20-1
j_call: TRBJ2-3

cdr3_nt: TGCAGTGCTATGGGGATGGGGGCGCGGGATTTGGAGACCCAGTACTTC
cdr3_aa: CSAMGMGARDLETQYF
d_call: .
clone_size: few
v_call: TRBV20-1
j_call: TRBJ2-5

cdr3_nt: TGTGCCCTCATTCCCCGGGGGAATACGCAGTATTTT
cdr3_aa: CALIPRGNTQYF
d_call: .
clone_size: .
v_call: TRBV11-2
j_call: TRBJ2-3

cdr3_nt: TGTGCCTTGGAGATCGAGCGGGAGAGGTATGAGCAGTTCTTC
cdr3_aa: CALEIERERYEQFF
d_call: TRBD2
clone_size: .
v_call: TRBV30
j_call: TRBJ2-1

cdr3_nt: TGTGCCATCAGTGAAACAGGGGCCGAGAGCACTGAAGCTTTCTTT
cdr3_aa: CAISETGAESTEAFF
d_call: TRBD1
clone_size: few
v_call: TRBV10-3
j_call: TRBJ1-1